This TCR beta chain was sequenced for a study of shared clonotypes between healthy human individuals. General study findings and limits: It was the non-shared clonotypes that had lower generation probabilities than clonotypes shared by all four donors. Clonotypes that were shared across a few donors made up around 5% of naive CD4 clonotypes.

This CDR3 region has 13 residues. Germline CDR1 reads MDHEN; CDR2 reads SYDVKM. The V end was cut by 3 bases, the J end by 3 bases, with 9 bases between. TCRdb's table, derived via immunoSEQ multiplex PCR, lists solely in-frame clones and lacks some. The sample shows hundreds of thousands of clones, 90% to 96% of them seen only once. Adult Caucasians living in Nashville, Tennessee made up all of the donors. This clone has just one count. Its specificity is unknown. The rearrangement joins TRBV28 to TRBJ2-7, with D perhaps matching TRBD1 (6 bases). This TCR was sampled from a woman in her thirties in good health. Input material: naive CD4+ T cells sorted from blood. The subset: CD45RA+ positively selected. The DNA for the CDR3 is TGTGCCAGCAGTTTGGGGGCGCGCTACGAGCAGTACTTC. This sequence encodes CASSLGARYEQYF.